This T cell receptor (beta chain) was observed in a study of PD-L1 blockade in urothelial cancer. Whole-study results and caveats: Patients who had durable benefit saw their tumor-associated blood clones expand more at 3 weeks.

The time point: peripheral blood 6 weeks after treatment start. Using immunoSEQ multiplex PCR, the repertoire was profiled, and TCRdb retains in-frame clones only, with some absent. The table has about 40,000 clones, approximately 80% seen once; the top ten hold roughly 10%. Worth noting for this clone: What it binds is not known.

Germline V gene sequence: CDR1 SGHAT, CDR2 FQNNGV. CDR3 length equals 13 residues. J lost 6 bases, V lost 1 base, and 3 bases had no gene match. The V call is TRBV11-2, the J call TRBJ2-7; 7 bases map to TRBD2. This clonotype was sampled from a man aged 35 to 55 with urothelial cancer. The sequenced sample was PBMCs, obtained around atezolizumab (anti-PD-L1) treatment. The CDR3 DNA sequence: TGTGCCAGCAGCTTAGTTACGGGAGGCGAGCAGTACTTC. This encodes CASSLVTGGEQYF.